The rows below give T cell receptor beta chains drawn from one sample of a study of glioma-infiltrating T cells after dendritic cell vaccination. Clones were read by immunoSEQ multiplex PCR, and TCRdb kept only the in-frame ones, dropping some. The data contain roughly 70,000 clones, around 79% of them singletons. The sample consisted of blood, taken before dendritic cell vaccination. The receptors originated from a human donor with glioblastoma. Each CDR3 is given with its conserved first and last residue. A D gene is named only where the DNA matches it firmly. Clone size is shown for a subset of rows, as once, few, many or a class of expanded clone.

D	V	size	J	DNA	CDR3
TRBD1	TRBV6-6	few	TRBJ1-5	TGTGCCAGCAGGAGGACAGGGAGAAATCAGCCCCAGCATTTT	CASRRTGRNQPQHF
TRBD1	TRBV5-1	NA	TRBJ2-2	TGCGCCAGCAGCTTACAGGGGCCCGACACCGGGGAGCTGTTTTTT	CASSLQGPDTGELFF
TRBD2	TRBV4-1	NA	TRBJ2-1	TGCGCCAGCAGCCCGGGTCAAAACGGACTAGCGGGATACAATGAGCAGTTCTTC	CASSPGQNGLAGYNEQFF
NA	TRBV2	NA	TRBJ1-1	TGTGCCAGCACCGGGAACACTGAAGCTTTCTTT	CASTGNTEAFF
NA	TRBV6-6	few	TRBJ1-2	TGTGCCAGCAGTTACGACAGAAACTATGGCTACACCTTC	CASSYDRNYGYTF
NA	TRBV7-9	NA	TRBJ2-1	TGTGCCAGCAGCTTATTTCCAGTGGTCTCCTACAATGAGCAGTTCTTC	CASSLFPVVSYNEQFF
TRBD1	TRBV7-8	NA	TRBJ1-2	TGTGCCAGCAGTCGGGGACAGTCTAGCTATGGCTACACCTTC	CASSRGQSSYGYTF
NA	TRBV6-5	NA	TRBJ2-3	TGTGCCAGCAGCCGTACAATCACAGATACGCAGTATTTT	CASSRTITDTQYF
NA	TRBV18	NA	TRBJ1-5	TGTGCCAGCTCACCCGGAGTGGGGGGGGTGTCCCAGCCCCAGCATTTT	CASSPGVGGVSQPQHF
NA	TRBV25-1	once	TRBJ1-1	TGTGCCAGCAGTGACCATGAACGCGGGGGAAGAGCTTTCTTT	CASSDHERGGRAFF
TRBD1	TRBV7-9	NA	TRBJ1-1	TGTGCCAGCAGCCTCCCTTTAGGGACAGGGGTCCCAGAAGCTTTCTTT	CASSLPLGTGVPEAFF
TRBD1	TRBV27	NA	TRBJ2-5	TGTGCCAGCAGCTCAGGCTGGGGACAGGGGGATAAAGAGACCCAGTACTTC	CASSSGWGQGDKETQYF
NA	TRBV14	NA	TRBJ1-4	TGTGCCAGCAGCCAAGATGGAGGGAAGGGTCGGGAAAAACTGTTTTTT	CASSQDGGKGREKLFF
NA	TRBV9	NA	TRBJ2-1	TGTGCCAGCAGCCCCCGTCTAGCGAGTAACGATGAGCAGTTCTTC	CASSPRLASNDEQFF
TRBD2	TRBV5-1	NA	TRBJ2-7	TGCGCCAGCAGCCTGGGGACTAGCGGGGCCCACGAGCAGTACTTC	CASSLGTSGAHEQYF
NA	TRBV11-2	NA	TRBJ1-2	TGTGCCAGCAGCTTCTCACAGGGTAACGCTGGCTACACCTTC	CASSFSQGNAGYTF
TRBD2	TRBV4-1	NA	TRBJ2-6	TGCGCCAGCAGCCAAGCTGGACTAGCGATAAACTCTGGGGCCAACGTCCTGACTTTC	CASSQAGLAINSGANVLTF
TRBD1	TRBV5-1	NA	TRBJ1-5	TGCGCCAGCAGCACTACAGGGGGTTCGCAGCCCCAGCATTTT	CASSTTGGSQPQHF
NA	TRBV28	NA	TRBJ2-3	TGTGCCAGCAGTTCCGGGGGGCTACCCGGAAATACGCAGTATTTT	CASSSGGLPGNTQYF
TRBD1	TRBV29-1	NA	TRBJ1-1	TGCAGCTTAAATACAGGGGACGGGGGGAACACTGAAGCTTTCTTT	CSLNTGDGGNTEAFF
NA	TRBV5-1	NA	TRBJ2-3	TGCGCCAGCAGACAGCGGATTAGCACAGATACGCAGTATTTT	CASRQRISTDTQYF
TRBD1	TRBV19	NA	TRBJ1-1	TGTGCCAGTAGTATTTGGGACAGGAACACTGAAGCTTTCTTT	CASSIWDRNTEAFF
TRBD2	TRBV13	NA	TRBJ2-1	TGTGCCAGCAACGGGCGGGGGGGTTACAATGAGCAGTTCTTC	CASNGRGGYNEQFF
NA	TRBV6-5	few	TRBJ2-1	TGTGCCAGCAATAGACTCGGGGAGCAGTTCTTC	CASNRLGEQFF
NA	TRBV7-2	NA	TRBJ1-1	TGTGCCAGCAGCTCGAACCAGGGGTTTACTGAAGCTTTCTTT	CASSSNQGFTEAFF
NA	TRBV19	NA	TRBJ1-4	TGTGCCAGTAGTCCCCTTCAAAAGACAGTTAATGAAAAACTGTTTTTT	CASSPLQKTVNEKLFF
TRBD1	TRBV5-6	NA	TRBJ1-1	TGTGCCAGCACGACAGGGTCCCCCAACACTGAAGCTTTCTTT	CASTTGSPNTEAFF
TRBD1	TRBV5-1	NA	TRBJ2-7	TGCGCCAGCAGCTCGGGACAGGGCTACGAGCAGTACTTC	CASSSGQGYEQYF
NA	TRBV9	NA	TRBJ2-3	TGTGCCAGCAGCGTAAGCGTGGCAGATACGCAGTATTTT	CASSVSVADTQYF
NA	TRBV9	NA	TRBJ2-3	TGTGCCAGCAGCGTAGAAGAGGGTACGCAGTATTTT	CASSVEEGTQYF
TRBD1	TRBV27	NA	TRBJ1-3	TGTGCCAGCAGTTTATCGTTTTTCCCATGGGGACAGGGGACCGAAAACACCATATATTTT	CASSLSFFPWGQGTENTIYF
TRBD1	TRBV6-5	NA	TRBJ2-3	TGTGCCAGCAGTCGACCGGGACAGGGTAATACGCAGTATTTT	CASSRPGQGNTQYF
TRBD1	TRBV19	NA	TRBJ1-1	TGTGCCAGTAGTATCCACTACGGGACAGGGAACACTGAAGCTTTCTTT	CASSIHYGTGNTEAFF
TRBD2	TRBV29-1	NA	TRBJ2-3	TGCAGCGCCACCGGGACTAGCCATCCCTCCGTTGGGGATACGCAGTATTTT	CSATGTSHPSVGDTQYF
TRBD1	TRBV6-6	NA	TRBJ1-5	TGTGCCAGCAGTACCGGACAGGGAAGCAATCAGCCCCAGCATTTT	CASSTGQGSNQPQHF